This T cell receptor beta chain was identified during a study of blood T cells in healthy people across ages (dated by TCRdb to the mid-2010s). Describing the broader study: In model experiments, template switching captured roughly one uniquely barcoded TCR beta cDNA molecule for every two T cells. Using deep sequencing normalized with unique cDNA molecular identifiers, the study measured how TCR beta repertoire diversity changes with age. The donors were split into four age groups: young (average about 15 years), middle-aged (39), aged (roughly 65) and long-lived (approximately 80). Donors of different ages were randomly distributed across sequencing lanes to avoid experimental bias. For two donors (one aged 18 to 29 and one aged 80 or older), the study analyzed two additional independent replicas of 1 million unique cDNA reads from the same blood draw.

The library was obtained by 5' RACE. The reads were generated on an Illumina HiSeq 2500. A second PCR of roughly 6 to 11 cycles was run with a J-beta primer mix and a sample-barcoded 5' primer. A unique molecular identifier was introduced onto each TCR beta cDNA molecule by a template-switch 5' adaptor carrying 12 random nucleotides. At least 2.5 million CDR3-containing paired-end reads were obtained from each sample. All of the RNA was converted into first-strand cDNA using the Mint cDNA synthesis kit, with a TRBC-specific oligonucleotide serving as the primer. Following uracil-DNA glycosylase treatment, all cDNA underwent a first 18-cycle PCR with the universal primers M1SS and BC2_uni_R. On the study's bioinformatics: Each sample was normalized by randomly selecting 1 million high-quality reads, each carrying a distinct molecular identifier. Instead of being binned into consensus sequences, reads with shared molecular identifiers were discarded. MiTCR, with a Q25 quality threshold and the strictest error-elimination algorithm, was used for CDR3 identification, clonotype clustering and error correction. Lower-bound total TCR beta diversity was estimated with a nonparametric unseen species model using Euler transformation. TCRdb's own reprocessing of the public reads used fastp at Q25 and MiXCR and kept productive beta chains. Rows are unified per CDR3 protein, each entry keeping the most common DNA and genes. The V and J calls were determined by TCRdb, not by the authors. The sample table lists around 1.5 million distinct CDR3 sequences, around 36% of them with a count of one. Approximately 10% of the sample belongs to the ten largest clones.

This clonotype was counted between two and nine times. Its antigen is not yet known. No much larger clone exists at a distance of one base, and base qualities are not known. Looking up the germline V gene yields CDR1 MDHEN and CDR2 SYDVKM. Cut back by 5 bases and 4 bases, the V and J ends lie 19 bases apart. The cysteine opens and the phenylalanine closes a CDR3 of 16 amino acids. Only the CDR3 region is kept as DNA, spanning 48 bases read in frame from base 1. Systemically healthy Caucasian individuals from Russia, 35 to 50 in total and aged about 6 to 100 years, were included as donors. Ten milliliters of peripheral blood were drawn from each donor into EDTA-treated Vacutainer tubes. Ficoll-Paque density-gradient centrifugation was used to isolate PBMCs, with at least 6 million per sample. Total RNA, at least 5 micrograms per sample, was extracted from PBMCs with Trizol reagent. Naive CD45RAhigh/CD27high T cell percentages were measured by flow cytometry on a PBMC aliquot from every donor.

General study outcomes and caveats: Observed TCR beta diversity per million T cells fell roughly linearly with age, and a significant reduction was already apparent by age around 36. Compared with the aged group, more naive CD4+ T cells, fewer expanded clones and increased TCR diversity were shown by the long-lived group, suggesting age selection. Conclusive comparison of naive and antigen-experienced compartments was prevented by the profiling of bulk unsorted PBMCs. A strong correlation was found between observed TCR beta diversity and the percentage of naive T cells measured by flow cytometry. Because the CMV infection status of the donors was unknown, age-related changes in expanded clonotypes may potentially have been confounded. Estimates of total diversity based on one million sequenced T cells were regarded as lower bounds and as underestimates.

The source of this sequence is a woman in her twenties or thirties in good health. Sequenced sample: blood. The rearranged segments are TRBV28 and TRBJ2-3; confidence is insufficient to name the D gene. The bases are TGTGCCAGCAGTATGACGATCCTAGTCGTCCCAGATACGCAGTATTTT. This gives the protein CASSMTILVVPDTQYF.